The present TCR beta chain was sequenced within a study of CD8 T cells in Susac syndrome. The V gene lost 6 bases and the J gene lost 2 bases, with 5 bases spanning the gap. Germline CDR1 MNHNY, CDR2 SVGAGI (reference sequence). The CDR3 totals 11 residues. Reverse transcription of roughly 0.5 to 1 ug RNA was carried out with random hexamers. The CDR3 of TCR beta was amplified by immunoSEQ multiplex PCR across 54 Vbeta and 13 Jbeta. TCRdb itself ran the immunoSEQ multiplex PCR reads through MiXCR, one entry per CDR3 protein. This sample has about 150,000 distinct CDR3 sequences, with about 94% found just once. The study sequenced TCR beta in blood CD8+ and CD4+ T cells. The multiple sclerosis controls comprised treatment-naive patients whose relapsing-remitting disease was stable or active. Negative isolation yielded CD8+ and CD4+ T cells; FACS enriched TEMRA cells.

Material for sequencing was CD8+ T cells from PBMCs. The V and J genes are TRBV6-6 and TRBJ2-7; D not resolved. This TCR derives from a human donor with multiple sclerosis. The CDR3 sequence is CASSMAYEQYF. The DNA for the CDR3 is TGTGCCAGCAGCATGGCCTACGAGCAGTACTTC.